These T cell receptor beta chains were read from a single sample in a study of T cells in localized non-small cell lung cancer. Sequencing was performed with immunoSEQ multiplex PCR; in TCRdb, only in-frame clones are kept and a portion is missing. Of about 45,000 clones listed, 81% are singletons. This specimen was peripheral blood mononuclear cells, taken before any cancer treatment. These receptors came from a man aged 40 to 70 with stage III lung adenocarcinoma. Each CDR3 is given with its conserved first and last residue. D genes are given only for firm matches. Size values are once, few and many counts, or a class for expanded clones, and some rows have none.

CDR3: CASSFGEANETPLHF
DNA: TGTGCCAGTAGCTTCGGGGAGGCGAACGAGACACCCCTCCACTTT
D: -
V: TRBV7-2
size: -
J: TRBJ1-6

CDR3: CASSFTANTEAFF
DNA: TGTGCCAGCAGCTTCACAGCGAACACTGAAGCTTTCTTT
D: -
V: TRBV5-5
size: -
J: TRBJ1-1

CDR3: CASRIDTEAFF
DNA: TGTGCCAGCAGAATAGACACTGAAGCTTTCTTT
D: -
V: TRBV9
size: -
J: TRBJ1-1

CDR3: CASSLSSGELFF
DNA: TGTGCCAGCAGCTTATCATCCGGGGAGCTGTTTTTT
D: -
V: TRBV11-2
size: -
J: TRBJ2-2

CDR3: CASSYAGTGNTGELFF
DNA: TGTGCCAGCAGTTATGCCGGGACAGGGAACACCGGGGAGCTGTTTTTT
D: TRBD1
V: TRBV6-5
size: -
J: TRBJ2-2

CDR3: CASSLQGENNSPLHF
DNA: TGTGCCAGCAGCCTACAGGGGGAAAATAATTCACCCCTCCACTTT
D: TRBD1
V: TRBV2
size: -
J: TRBJ1-6

CDR3: CASSEENLGTQYF
DNA: TGTGCCAGCAGTGAAGAGAACCTAGGGACCCAGTACTTC
D: -
V: TRBV6-1
size: once
J: TRBJ2-5

CDR3: CASSLAVDTQYF
DNA: TGTGCCAGCAGCTTGGCGGTAGATACGCAGTATTTT
D: -
V: TRBV5-5
size: few
J: TRBJ2-3

CDR3: CASSLEGQSSYEQYF
DNA: TGTGCCAGCAGCTTAGAGGGACAGAGCTCCTACGAGCAGTACTTC
D: TRBD1
V: TRBV11-2
size: -
J: TRBJ2-7

CDR3: CASSYGGSQETQYF
DNA: TGTGCCAGCAGTTACGGCGGGAGTCAAGAGACCCAGTACTTC
D: TRBD2
V: TRBV6-5
size: -
J: TRBJ2-5

CDR3: CASSLGGQGVQKLFF
DNA: TGTGCCAGCAGCTTAGGGGGACAGGGGGTACAAAAACTGTTTTTT
D: TRBD1
V: TRBV7-6
size: -
J: TRBJ1-4

CDR3: CASRTGGYNSPLHF
DNA: TGTGCCAGCCGGACAGGAGGCTATAATTCACCCCTCCACTTT
D: TRBD1
V: TRBV27
size: -
J: TRBJ1-6

CDR3: CASSSTGDGGAMYTQYF
DNA: TGTGCCAGCAGCTCGACAGGGGACGGTGGGGCAATGTATACGCAGTATTTT
D: TRBD1
V: TRBV7-8
size: -
J: TRBJ2-3

CDR3: CASSLLPTGTGSYEQYF
DNA: TGCGCCAGCAGCCTGTTGCCCACCGGGACAGGCTCCTACGAGCAGTACTTC
D: TRBD1
V: TRBV5-1
size: -
J: TRBJ2-7

CDR3: CASSSGTVNQPQHF
DNA: TGTGCCAGCTCCTCAGGGACAGTCAATCAGCCCCAGCATTTT
D: TRBD1
V: TRBV18
size: -
J: TRBJ1-5

CDR3: CASSGTRKNIQYF
DNA: TGTGCCAGCAGCGGGACACGCAAAAACATTCAGTACTTC
D: -
V: TRBV2
size: -
J: TRBJ2-4

CDR3: CAISESGAVETQYF
DNA: TGTGCCATCAGTGAGTCAGGAGCAGTTGAGACCCAGTACTTC
D: -
V: TRBV10-3
size: -
J: TRBJ2-5

CDR3: CASKTSRQGGGLFF
DNA: TGCGCCAGCAAAACAAGCCGGCAGGGTGGAGGGCTGTTTTTT
D: -
V: TRBV5-1
size: -
J: TRBJ2-2

CDR3: CASSSGSSYNSPLHF
DNA: TGTGCCAGCAGTTCCGGCAGCTCCTATAATTCACCCCTCCACTTT
D: -
V: TRBV27
size: -
J: TRBJ1-6

CDR3: CASSPRLAVTYEQYF
DNA: TGTGCCAGCAGCCCACGTCTAGCGGTAACCTACGAGCAGTACTTC
D: TRBD2
V: TRBV14
size: -
J: TRBJ2-7

CDR3: CASSLLGPYEQYF
DNA: TGTGCCAGCAGTTTATTGGGTCCTTACGAGCAGTACTTC
D: -
V: TRBV28
size: -
J: TRBJ2-7

CDR3: CASSIRDSYEQYF
DNA: TGTGCCAGCAGTATACGGGACTCCTACGAGCAGTACTTC
D: -
V: TRBV6-1
size: -
J: TRBJ2-7